The 30 T cell receptor beta chains given below trace back to one sample, sequenced in a study of cytomegalovirus exposure and HLA in healthy donors. Researchers ran the PCR with 60 Vbeta and 13 Jbeta primers. Data came from immunoSEQ multiplex PCR; TCRdb stores just in-frame clones and leaves some out. The sample yields some 180,000 clones, 80% seen once. Sequencing input: PBMCs. These receptors originate from a girl between 5 and 17 years old in good health and CMV-seropositive.

In its sample, this clone was seen once. The chain joins TRBV20-1 to TRBJ1-1; D is unclear. V gave up 7 bases and J gave up 6 bases, with 12 bases separating them. The CDR3 spans 11 residues. CDR1 and CDR2 (germline): DFQATT, SNEGSKA (reference sequence). CDR3 amino acids: CSVDTAPEAFF. DNA for the CDR3: TGCAGTGTTGACACCGCCCCTGAAGCTTTCTTT.

V and J are TRBV6-6 and TRBJ1-1; D unclear. Looked up from germline, CDR1 is MNHNY and CDR2 is SVGAGI (reference sequence). V was trimmed by 10 bases and J by 6 bases, leaving 15 bases between them. This CDR3 region has 12 residues. CDR3 DNA sequence: TGTGCCACCAAGACAAGTCCGGCTGAAGCTTTCTTT. Translating it yields CATKTSPAEAFF.

This chain connects TRBV5-4 to TRBJ2-7; no firm D call. Germline V gene data show CDR1 as SGHNT and CDR2 as YYREEE (reference sequence). There are 15 residues in the CDR3. V was trimmed by 2 bases and J by 2 bases, leaving 14 bases between them. The CDR3 DNA follows: TGTGCCAGCAGCTTACCTCCAGGATCGGCCTACGAGCAGTACTTC. Translation gives CASSLPPGSAYEQYF.

This chain joins TRBV6-5 and TRBJ2-5, with D possibly being TRBD2 (6 bases). The CDR3 is 14 amino acids. Trimming left V 2 bases short and J 2 bases short, with 9 bases between. From germline, CDR1 is MNHEY and CDR2 SVGAGI. The CDR3 DNA reads as TGTGCCAGCAGTTACAATAGCGGACAAGAGACCCAGTACTTC. This gives the protein CASSYNSGQETQYF.

The V gene is TRBV2, the J gene TRBJ2-1; D ambiguous. In germline, CDR1 is SNHLY, CDR2 FYNNEI. V lost 4 bases to trimming and J lost 0 bases, with 13 bases between them. The CDR3 is made up of 16 amino acids. CDR3 sequence: CASSGVGVGSYNEQFF. The CDR3 DNA reads as TGTGCCAGCAGTGGGGTGGGCGTGGGCTCCTACAATGAGCAGTTCTTC.

The rearrangement uses TRBV12-5 and TRBJ1-2, with TRBD1 as a possible D gene (5 bases). CDR1 is LGHNT and CDR2 is FRNRAP in the germline V gene. V lost 1 base and J 8 bases, leaving 8 bases between the germline ends. The CDR3 has 12 amino acids. CDR3 sequence: CASGLGGGGYTF. DNA for the CDR3: TGTGCTAGTGGTTTGGGGGGCGGCGGCTACACCTTC.

V and J are TRBV2 and TRBJ2-7; 8 nucleotides align to TRBD2. Germline assignment: CDR1 SNHLY and CDR2 FYNNEI. CDR3 length: 13 amino acids. V lost 5 bases to trimming and J lost 4 bases; unmatched junction nucleotides: 4. CDR3 residues: CASSYGLAYEQYF. As DNA, the CDR3 is TGTGCCAGCAGTTATGGACTAGCTTACGAGCAGTACTTC.

The V call is TRBV5-6, the J call TRBJ2-2; 7 bases line up with TRBD2. Germline V gives CDR1 SGHDT, CDR2 YYEEEE. Trimming cost V 0 bases and J 6 bases; bases outside gene matches: 11. This CDR3 region has 17 residues. The CDR3 bases are TGTGCCAGCAGCTTGGTACAAGGCGGGAGAATCCCCGGGGAGCTGTTTTTT. This sequence encodes CASSLVQGGRIPGELFF.

The chain joins TRBV7-2 to TRBJ1-1; possibly TRBD1 for D (6 bases). The V end was cut by 1 base, the J end by 11 bases, with 11 bases between. Germline CDR1 SGHTA, CDR2 FQGNSA. There are 12 residues in the CDR3. CDR3 sequence reads: CASSLGTGWAFF. CDR3 nucleotides: TGTGCCAGCAGCTTAGGAACAGGGTGGGCTTTCTTT.

V usage is TRBV7-2 and J usage is TRBJ2-7; possible D gene TRBD2, 5 bases. With 3 bases removed from V and 7 bases from J, the gap between germline ends came to 19 bases. This CDR3 spans 15 amino acids. Germline assignment: CDR1 SGHTA and CDR2 FQGNSA. The CDR3 region has the DNA TGTGCCAGCAGCTTCGGACCGCCGGGGTATCGGGAGCAGTACTTC. Translated: CASSFGPPGYREQYF.

The rearrangement joins TRBV19 to TRBJ1-5; the D is unclear. V was shortened by 0 bases and J by 7 bases, with 10 bases between the two germline ends. The CDR3 consists of 14 residues. Germline lookup yields CDR1 LNHDA and CDR2 SQIVND (reference sequence). The CDR3 region is CASSIEGGVQPQHF. DNA of the CDR3: TGTGCCAGTAGTATAGAAGGCGGGGTCCAGCCCCAGCATTTT. Full variable domain (outside the CDR3, taken from reference TRBV19 and TRBJ1-5): DGGITQSPKYLFRKEGQNVTLSCEQNLNHDAMYWYRQDPGQGLRLIYYSQIVNDFQKGDIAEGYSVSREKKESFPLTVTSAQKNPTAFYLCASSIEGGVQPQHFGDGTRLSIL.

This clone was found once. The chain carries TRBV30 and TRBJ1-2, with D unclear. Germline CDR1 GTSNPN, CDR2 SVGIG (reference sequence). Trimming took 3 bases from V and 5 from J, leaving 13 bases between them. This CDR3 has 13 residues. CDR3 protein: CAWSEGTSYGYTF. The CDR3 DNA sequence: TGTGCCTGGAGCGAGGGCACCTCTTATGGCTACACCTTC.

This chain joins TRBV7-2 and TRBJ1-4, with 8 bases matching TRBD1. The V and J ends lost 3 bases and 8 bases, in that order; junction bases with no gene match: 5. The CDR3 extends over 14 amino acids. Germline CDR1 SGHTA, CDR2 FQGNSA. The CDR3 nucleotides read TGTGCCAGCAGCTTCACAGGGGGTGAGGAAAAACTGTTTTTT. Protein product: CASSFTGGEEKLFF.

The DNA for the CDR3 is TGTGCCAGTAGTCCGCCCGAACTAGGCCAGCAGTTCTTC. It yields the protein CASSPPELGQQFF. The rearrangement joins TRBV19 to TRBJ2-1; D is possibly TRBD2 (5 bases). Germline CDR1 and CDR2: LNHDA and SQIVND (reference sequence). Between the trimmed V and J ends, which lost 5 bases and 11 bases, there was a span of 16 bases. The CDR3 covers 13 residues.

This clone was seen a single time. The sample carries other DNA sequences with the same CDR3. The rearrangement uses TRBV7-9 and TRBJ1-1, with D unclear. V shed 3 bases and J shed 2 bases, with 7 bases lying between them. Germline CDR1 reads SEHNR; CDR2 reads FQNEAQ (reference sequence). The CDR3 is made up of 13 amino acids. The chain's CDR3 is CASSFTANTEAFF. CDR3 nucleotides: TGTGCCAGCAGCTTTACAGCCAACACTGAAGCTTTCTTT.

CDR3 residues: CASSFSGHANQETQYF. The CDR3, as DNA: TGCGCCAGCAGCTTCTCGGGACACGCAAACCAAGAGACCCAGTACTTC. The chain has TRBV5-1 and TRBJ2-5; the D gene is possibly TRBD1 (6 bases). The CDR3 totals 16 residues. In germline, CDR1 is SGHRS, CDR2 YFSETQ. The V and J ends lost 2 bases and 0 bases respectively, with 14 bases between them.

This rearrangement joins TRBV4-2 to TRBJ2-7, with D perhaps TRBD2 (6 bases). V was trimmed by 4 bases and J by 7 bases, leaving 14 bases between them. The CDR3 loop spans 13 amino acids. Germline CDR1 is LGHNA and CDR2 is YNFKEQ. Here the CDR3 DNA reads TGTGCCAGCAGCCCCGGGAGTCGCGGTGAGCAGTACTTC. Translating it yields CASSPGSRGEQYF.

The V gene is TRBV6-1, the J gene TRBJ1-4, with D hard to call. Deletions cut 8 bases from V and 7 bases from J, with 14 bases between. The CDR3 runs 13 residues. Germline values: CDR1 MNHNS, CDR2 SASEGT. The CDR3 reads CASSLPFREKLFF. CDR3 sequence (DNA): TGTGCCAGCTCTCTCCCGTTCCGTGAAAAACTGTTTTTT.

CDR3 in amino acids: CASSLTGEATQYF. DNA for the CDR3: TGCGCCAGCAGCTTGACAGGGGAGGCTACGCAGTATTTT. The V call is TRBV5-1, the J call TRBJ2-3; TRBD1 is a possible D gene (7 bases). The CDR3 sequence is 13 residues long. V shed 1 base and J shed 8 bases, with 11 bases lying between them. From germline, CDR1 is SGHRS and CDR2 YFSETQ.

This clone was seen a single time. The chain uses TRBV19 and TRBJ1-2; 10 bases align to TRBD1. Germline V gene data show CDR1 as LNHDA and CDR2 as SQIVND (reference sequence). V shed 4 bases, J shed 10 bases, and the junction held 6 bases outside the gene matches. The CDR3 consists of 13 residues. The CDR3 is CASSTGTGVTYTF. In DNA, the CDR3 is TGTGCCAGTAGTACCGGGACAGGGGTTACCTACACCTTC.

The chain couples TRBV5-1 to TRBJ2-7; 9 positions agree with TRBD1. The V and J ends lost 4 bases and 7 bases, in that order; junction bases with no gene match: 9. The CDR3 sequence is 14 residues long. Germline lookup yields CDR1 SGHRS and CDR2 YFSETQ. CDR3 protein: CASSTRDRAGEQYF. The CDR3, as DNA: TGCGCCAGCAGCACCCGGGACAGGGCGGGAGAGCAGTACTTC.

This clone was recorded only once. This rearrangement joins TRBV18 to TRBJ2-7, with D possibly being TRBD1 (6 bases). Germline-derived CDR1 and CDR2 are KGHSH and LQKENI. The CDR3 has 14 amino acids. Trimming removed 2 bases from V and 2 bases from J, with 10 bases in between. The CDR3 region is CASSPYRAPYEQYF. The DNA for the CDR3 is TGTGCCAGCTCACCATACAGGGCTCCCTACGAGCAGTACTTC.

The J gene is TRBJ1-2, the V gene TRBV29-1, with D possibly being TRBD1 (5 bases). This CDR3 has 13 residues. CDR1 is SQVTM and CDR2 is ANQGSEA in the germline V gene. V was cut by 4 bases and J by 4 bases, with 13 bases left in between. The CDR3 DNA follows: TGCAGCGTTGTAGGCAGGGCCACCTATGGCTACACCTTC. Translation: CSVVGRATYGYTF. Together with reference TRBV29-1 and TRBJ1-2, the CDR3 gives the full variable domain: SAVISQKPSRDICQRGTSLTIQCQVDSQVTMMFWYRQQPGQSLTLIATANQGSEATYESGFVIDKFPISRPNLTFSTLTVSNMSPEDSSIYLCSVVGRATYGYTFGSGTRLTVV.

The chain is built from TRBV25-1 and TRBJ1-4, with a weak D call TRBD1 (6 bases). The V gene's germline CDR1 is MGHDK and CDR2 SYGVNS. Trimming cost V 4 bases and J 8 bases, with 20 bases left between them. This CDR3 comprises 16 residues. Written as DNA, the CDR3 is TGTGCCAGCAGTGTAACGGGCACAGGGAAGCGAGAAAAACTGTTTTTT. Protein sequence: CASSVTGTGKREKLFF.

This chain links TRBV5-4 with TRBJ2-7, with D perhaps TRBD2 (5 bases). The CDR3 runs 16 residues. Germline V CDR1 and CDR2: SGHNT, YYREEE (reference sequence). Trimming shortened V by 0 bases and J by 0 bases, and 13 bases separated the two germline ends. The DNA of the CDR3 is TGTGCCAGCAGCTTGGGGCTCCTGGGGAGCTCCTACGAGCAGTACTTC. Residues: CASSLGLLGSSYEQYF. The full variable domain, in which reference TRBV5-4 and TRBJ2-7 provide the parts outside the CDR3, is ETGVTQSPTHLIKTRGQQVTLRCSSQSGHNTVSWYQQALGQGPQFIFQYYREEENGRGNFPPRFSGLQFPNYSSELNVNALELDDSALYLCASSLGLLGSSYEQYFGPGTRLTVT.

Only a few counts were recorded for this clone. J is TRBJ2-1 and V is TRBV9, with 12 bases matching TRBD2. Germline CDR1 and CDR2: SGDLS and YYNGEE. Trimming cost V 1 base and J 7 bases; bases outside gene matches: 9. This CDR3 contains 17 residues. This CDR3 is CASSVSSVTSGGNEQFF. CDR3 nucleotides: TGTGCCAGCAGCGTATCCTCGGTCACTAGCGGGGGGAATGAGCAGTTCTTC.

The V gene is TRBV5-1, the J gene TRBJ2-5; 7 nucleotides agree with TRBD1. This CDR3 has 14 residues. Germline lookup yields CDR1 SGHRS and CDR2 YFSETQ. The V segment lost 4 bases and the J segment 3 bases; nucleotides outside the gene matches: 6. CDR3 DNA sequence: TGCGCCAGCAGCGGCGGACAGGCCGAAGAGACCCAGTACTTC. Residues: CASSGGQAEETQYF.

V gene TRBV27 combines with J gene TRBJ1-4; tentative D call: TRBD1 (5 bases). The germline CDR1 and CDR2 sequences are MNHEY and SMNVEV (reference sequence). Trimming stripped 5 bases from V and 4 bases from J, with 17 bases between. The CDR3 totals 16 residues. DNA of the CDR3: TGTGCCAGCAGTAGAGATACAGGATTCGATAATGAAAAACTGTTTTTT. Amino acid sequence: CASSRDTGFDNEKLFF.

This chain connects TRBV7-9 to TRBJ2-3, with 11 bases lining up with TRBD2. Germline CDR1 SEHNR, CDR2 FQNEAQ (reference sequence). J gave up 4 bases and V 1 base, and 1 base lay outside the gene matches. The CDR3 loop spans 15 amino acids. CDR3 region: CASSLGLAGSDTQYF. CDR3 sequence (DNA): TGTGCCAGCAGCTTAGGACTAGCGGGATCAGATACGCAGTATTTT. The variable domain in full, completed from reference TRBV7-9 and TRBJ2-3, reads DTGVSQNPRHKITKRGQNVTFRCDPISEHNRLYWYRQTLGQGPEFLTYFQNEAQLEKSRLLSDRFSAERPKGSFSTLEIQRTEQGDSAMYLCASSLGLAGSDTQYFGPGTRLTVL.

The chain combines TRBV30 with TRBJ2-7; the match to TRBD1 covers 11 bases. Germline V gene lookup returns CDR1 GTSNPN and CDR2 SVGIG (reference sequence). The CDR3 totals 13 residues. Unmatched junction bases numbered 5, after V lost 5 bases and J lost 5 bases. This CDR3 is CAWCKGQGDEQYF. CDR3 coding DNA: TGTGCCTGGTGTAAGGGACAGGGGGACGAGCAGTACTTC.